This T cell receptor (beta chain) was recorded in a study of blood T cell repertoires in COVID-19. Background on the study: The cDNA or gDNA used as material had been derived from T cells, B-cell-depleted T cells, or PBMCs.

Assay used: immunoSEQ multiplex PCR; TCRdb lists only in-frame clones, some missing. The sample lists 70,000 or so clones, more than 90% occurring once. The J segment lost 7 bases and the V segment lost 0 bases, leaving 12 bases of the junction unmatched. Per the germline V gene, CDR1 is LGHNT and CDR2 is FRNRAP. CDR3 length: 20 residues. The sequenced sample was peripheral blood. The chain links TRBV12-5 to TRBJ2-1; 16 nucleotides match TRBD2. The sequence was obtained from a human donor in a cohort sampled during active COVID-19. The DNA of the CDR3 is TGTGCTAGTGGTTTGGTAGTAAGTGGGACTAGCGGGAGGGCCGCGAATGAGCAGTTCTTC. As protein: CASGLVVSGTSGRAANEQFF.